The 10 T cell receptor beta chains given below trace back to one sample, sequenced in a study of blood T cell repertoires in COVID-19. Assay: immunoSEQ multiplex PCR; the TCRdb copy retains only in-frame clones and omits some. This table holds about 130,000 clones, roughly four fifths found once. Material for sequencing was PBMCs or T cells enriched from blood (not recorded which). These receptors originate from a man aged 40-49 years with acute COVID-19.

In the case of this clone: The DNA is omitted, as the CDR3 cannot be located on it reliably, and the CDR3 follows TCRdb's listing. V gene TRBV21-1 combines with J gene TRBJ1-5. TRBV21-1 has pseudogene status. The CDR3 totals 18 residues, both ends included. The CDR3 loop reads CASSERVAGGTSNQPQHF.

This chain links TRBV27 with TRBJ2-7; D may be TRBD1 (6 bases). This CDR3 has 12 residues. V dropped 6 bases and J dropped 2 bases, with 8 bases sitting between them. Germline lookup yields CDR1 MNHEY and CDR2 SMNVEV (reference sequence). Here the CDR3 DNA reads TGTGCCAGCAGACAGGGAGCCTACGAGCAGTACTTC. Translated, it gives CASRQGAYEQYF.

The chain uses TRBV5-1 and TRBJ2-2; 9 nucleotides match TRBD2. The V gene's germline CDR1 is SGHRS and CDR2 YFSETQ. The CDR3 consists of 16 residues. V lost 4 bases and J lost 6; bases outside the gene matches: 10. CDR3 coding DNA: TGCGCCAGCAGCCCGGGGACTAGCATGATTCCCGGGGAGCTGTTTTTT. Protein: CASSPGTSMIPGELFF.

The chain has TRBV3-1 (or the pseudogene TRBV3-2) and TRBJ2-3; D gene uncertain. Germline CDR1 reads LGHDT; CDR2 reads YNNKEL (reference sequence). V lost 0 bases and J lost 9, with 7 bases in between. The CDR3 length is 12 residues. CDR3 amino acids: CASSQDPGTQYF. In DNA form, the CDR3 reads TGTGCCAGCAGCCAAGACCCCGGGACGCAGTATTTT.

V gene TRBV1 combines with J gene TRBJ2-7; the table names TRBD1, a call not compared with the DNA. TRBV1 is classified as a pseudogene. The CDR3 is 14 residues long. The CDR3 DNA sequence: TGCACCAGCAGCCAATCCCAGGGTGCCTACGAGCAGTACTTC. Its translation is CTSSQSQGAYEQYF.

V usage is TRBV19 and J usage is TRBJ1-5; the match to TRBD1 covers 7 bases. The germline V gene has CDR1 LNHDA and CDR2 SQIVND (reference sequence). J gave up 4 bases and V 6 bases, and 9 bases lay outside the gene matches. CDR3 length: 15 residues. The CDR3 region has the DNA TGTGCCAGTAGCGACAGGACAGGCACAAATCAGCCCCAGCATTTT. It specifies CASSDRTGTNQPQHF.

The rearrangement uses TRBV19 and TRBJ1-1, with 10 bases fitting TRBD1. The CDR3 has 14 amino acids. V trimming: 8 bases; J trimming: 4 bases; junction bases outside the gene matches: 7. In germline, CDR1 is LNHDA, CDR2 SQIVND (reference sequence). As DNA, the CDR3 is TGTGCCAGTGGAACCGGGACAGGGGCCACTGAAGCTTTCTTT. Encoded protein: CASGTGTGATEAFF. The full variable domain, with the rest looked up from reference TRBV19 and TRBJ1-1, is DGGITQSPKYLFRKEGQNVTLSCEQNLNHDAMYWYRQDPGQGLRLIYYSQIVNDFQKGDIAEGYSVSREKKESFPLTVTSAQKNPTAFYLCASGTGTGATEAFFGQGTRLTVV.

This clone was observed a handful of times. J is TRBJ1-1 and V is TRBV20-1; D possibly corresponds to TRBD1 (6 bases). The germline V and J ends were trimmed by 3 bases and 4 bases, with 12 bases remaining between them. The CDR3 totals 13 residues. Germline V lookup: CDR1 DFQATT, CDR2 SNEGSKA (reference sequence). The CDR3 spells CSASIGQITEAFF. For the CDR3, the DNA is TGCAGTGCTAGTATCGGACAGATCACTGAAGCTTTCTTT.

This clone was counted a single time. The chain joins TRBV12-3 or TRBV12-4 to TRBJ2-1, with no clear D. The V end was cut by 0 bases, the J end by 12 bases, with 9 bases between. The CDR3 is 12 residues long. The CDR3 reads CASSLARELQFF. The DNA of the CDR3 is TGTGCCAGCAGTTTAGCGCGAGAGTTGCAGTTCTTC.

This clone was recorded only once. V usage is TRBV19 and J usage is TRBJ2-1, with D hard to call. Between the trimmed V and J ends, which lost 4 bases and 5 bases, there was a span of 12 bases. CDR3 length equals 14 residues. The germline gives CDR1 LNHDA, CDR2 SQIVND (reference sequence). Here the CDR3 reads CASSTSSVNNEQFF. In DNA form, the CDR3 reads TGTGCCAGTAGTACTAGTTCGGTCAACAATGAGCAGTTCTTC. Combining the CDR3 with reference TRBV19 and TRBJ2-1 gives the whole variable domain DGGITQSPKYLFRKEGQNVTLSCEQNLNHDAMYWYRQDPGQGLRLIYYSQIVNDFQKGDIAEGYSVSREKKESFPLTVTSAQKNPTAFYLCASSTSSVNNEQFFGPGTRLTVL.